The 5 T cell receptor beta chains given below trace back to one sample, sequenced in a study of CD8 T cells in ankylosing spondylitis. General observations from the study: Seemingly characteristic of ankylosing spondylitis blood was a TCR beta motif consisting of eight highly homologous variants.

Their target antigens are unknown. TCRdb passed the 5' RACE reads through MiXCR, listing each CDR3 protein once. This sample has roughly 370,000 distinct CDR3 sequences, with around 20% found just once. Sequencing used blood, either unsorted or a sorted T cell fraction (not recorded which). The receptors were gathered from a male donor with ankylosing spondylitis.

This clonotype was seen a few times. The chain is built from TRBV7-9 and TRBJ1-4; no definite D call. Germline V CDR1 and CDR2: SEHNR, FQNEAQ (reference sequence). V was cut by 1 base and J by 3 bases, with 9 bases left in between. This CDR3 is built from 15 residues. The CDR3 coding sequence is TGTGCCAGCAGCTTAGATGCCAGAGCTAATGAAAAACTGTTTTTT. Translated: CASSLDARANEKLFF.

The chain is built from TRBV7-4 and TRBJ2-1, with TRBD2 identical over 14 bases. The CDR3 is 19 residues long. Trimming took 1 base from V and 2 from J; bases not matched to a gene: 7. CDR1 is SGHVT, CDR2 SQSDAQ, per germline. The CDR3 protein is CASSLERGLAGDTYNEQFF. Here the CDR3 DNA reads TGTGCCAGCAGCTTAGAACGGGGACTAGCGGGAGATACCTACAATGAGCAGTTCTTC.

This clonotype was seen only a few times. The rearrangement links TRBV3-1 to TRBJ2-1; 7 bases fit TRBD1. J was trimmed by 2 bases and V by 1 base; bases with no gene match: 5. Germline V gives CDR1 LGHDT, CDR2 YNNKEL (reference sequence). The CDR3 sequence is 16 residues long. CDR3 amino acids: CASSQGQGPAYNEQFF. Here the CDR3 DNA reads TGTGCCAGCAGCCAAGGACAGGGCCCGGCCTACAATGAGCAGTTCTTC.

This chain connects TRBV20-1 to TRBJ2-7; 10 bases are a match to TRBD1. Trimming cost V 6 bases and J 2 bases; bases outside gene matches: 10. This CDR3 has 15 residues. Germline CDR1 is DFQATT and CDR2 is SNEGSKA (reference sequence). Here the CDR3 DNA reads TGCAGTGCGGCGACAGGGGGCATTTTTCCCTACGAGCAGTACTTC. Translated, it gives CSAATGGIFPYEQYF.

The table lists this clonotype with many counts. V and J are TRBV7-9 and TRBJ2-1, with TRBD2 identical over 10 bases. Losses at the gene ends were 3 bases for V and 5 bases for J; bases not matched to a gene: 10. Germline-derived CDR1 and CDR2 are SEHNR and FQNEAQ (reference sequence). The CDR3 extends over 17 amino acids. The CDR3 loop reads CASSFKEGGLANNEQFF. CDR3 nucleotides: TGTGCCAGCAGCTTTAAAGAGGGGGGACTAGCGAACAATGAGCAGTTCTTC.